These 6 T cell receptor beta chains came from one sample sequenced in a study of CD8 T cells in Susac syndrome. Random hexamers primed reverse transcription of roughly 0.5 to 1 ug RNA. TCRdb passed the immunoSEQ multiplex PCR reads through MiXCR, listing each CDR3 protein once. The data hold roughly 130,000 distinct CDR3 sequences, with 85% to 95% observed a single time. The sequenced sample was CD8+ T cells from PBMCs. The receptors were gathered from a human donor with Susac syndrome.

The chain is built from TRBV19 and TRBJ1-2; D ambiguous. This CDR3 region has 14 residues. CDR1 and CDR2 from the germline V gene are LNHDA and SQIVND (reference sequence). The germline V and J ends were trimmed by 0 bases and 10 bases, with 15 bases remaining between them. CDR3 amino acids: CASSIDLAAVFYTF. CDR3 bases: TGTGCCAGTAGTATAGATCTCGCGGCAGTGTTCTACACCTTC.

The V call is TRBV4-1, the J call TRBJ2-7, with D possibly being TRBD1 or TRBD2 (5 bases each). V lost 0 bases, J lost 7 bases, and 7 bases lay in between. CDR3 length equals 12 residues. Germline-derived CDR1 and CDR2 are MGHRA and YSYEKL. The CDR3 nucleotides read TGCGCCAGCAGCCAAGACGGGGCAGAGCAGTACTTC. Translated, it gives CASSQDGAEQYF.

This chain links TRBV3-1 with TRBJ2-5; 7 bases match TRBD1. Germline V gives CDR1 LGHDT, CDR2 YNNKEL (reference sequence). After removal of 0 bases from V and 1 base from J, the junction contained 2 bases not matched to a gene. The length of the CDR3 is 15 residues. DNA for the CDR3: TGTGCCAGCAGCCAAGATCGACAGGGCCAAGAGACCCAGTACTTC. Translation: CASSQDRQGQETQYF.

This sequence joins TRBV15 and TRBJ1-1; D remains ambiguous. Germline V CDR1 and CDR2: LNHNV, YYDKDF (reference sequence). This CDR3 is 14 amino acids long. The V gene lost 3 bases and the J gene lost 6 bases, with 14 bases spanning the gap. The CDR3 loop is CATSSVVGSAEAFF. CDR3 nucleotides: TGTGCCACCAGCAGTGTAGTTGGGTCGGCTGAAGCTTTCTTT.

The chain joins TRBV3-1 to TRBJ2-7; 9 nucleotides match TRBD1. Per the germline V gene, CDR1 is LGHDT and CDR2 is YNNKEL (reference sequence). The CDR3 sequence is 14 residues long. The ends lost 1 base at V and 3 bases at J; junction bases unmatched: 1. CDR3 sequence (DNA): TGTGCCAGCAGCCAAGTGGGACAGGGCTACGAGCAGTACTTC. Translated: CASSQVGQGYEQYF.

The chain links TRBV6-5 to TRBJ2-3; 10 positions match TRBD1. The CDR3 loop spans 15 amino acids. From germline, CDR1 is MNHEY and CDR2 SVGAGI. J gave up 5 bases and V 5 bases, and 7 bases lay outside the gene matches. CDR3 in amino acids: CASSVTGGVQDTQYF. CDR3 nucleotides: TGTGCCAGCAGTGTGACAGGGGGCGTACAAGATACGCAGTATTTT.